A selection of T cell receptor beta chains follows, all from one sample in a study of T cells and Merkel cell carcinoma outcomes. Generated by immunoSEQ multiplex PCR, the TCRdb table keeps only in-frame clones and is missing some. Seen here are just over 15,000 clones, 80% to 90% observed once, and the top ten hold 6.5% to 8.5%. The sequenced sample consisted of tumor tissue from Merkel cell carcinoma. These receptors originate from a human donor with Merkel cell carcinoma. Both conserved end residues are part of each CDR3. The order of the fields is clone size, D gene, V gene, J gene, CDR3 protein, CDR3 DNA. A D gene is named only where the DNA matches it firmly. Rows may omit the clone size; those that give it use once, few, many or a size class.

-,TRBD2,TRBV10-3,TRBJ2-7,CAISELGLAGHDLYEQYF,TGTGCCATCAGTGAGTTGGGGCTAGCGGGACACGACCTCTACGAGCAGTACTTC
-,-,TRBV13,TRBJ1-3,CASTKQGYSGNTIYF,TGTGCCAGCACCAAACAAGGGTACTCTGGAAACACCATATATTTT
-,-,TRBV5-4,TRBJ2-2,CASSAGTSNTGELFF,TGTGCCAGCAGCGCCGGGACATCGAACACCGGGGAGCTGTTTTTT
-,TRBD1,TRBV19,TRBJ1-1,CASSDRGQGSGAEAFF,TGTGCCAGTAGTGATCGAGGACAGGGCTCGGGGGCTGAAGCTTTCTTT
-,-,TRBV28,TRBJ2-7,CASTRGPRGEQYF,TGTGCCAGCACTCGCGGGCCCCGGGGCGAGCAGTACTTC
-,-,TRBV5-5,TRBJ1-4,CASSLDEKLFF,TGTGCCAGCAGCTTGGATGAAAAACTGTTTTTT
-,-,TRBV9,TRBJ2-3,CASSFGPSTDTQYF,TGTGCCAGCAGCTTCGGACCTAGCACAGATACGCAGTATTTT
-,-,TRBV5-1,TRBJ1-6,CASSMAALTYNSPLHF,TGCGCCAGCAGCATGGCCGCACTCACCTATAATTCACCCCTCCACTTT
-,-,TRBV30,TRBJ2-7,CAWSVGGAGYEQYF,TGTGCCTGGAGTGTGGGGGGAGCAGGCTACGAGCAGTACTTC
-,TRBD2,TRBV29-1,TRBJ2-2,CSGGGIGELFF,TGCAGCGGGGGGGGTATCGGGGAGCTGTTTTTT
-,-,TRBV14,TRBJ2-7,CASSQDRSTAQYF,TGTGCCAGCAGCCAAGATAGGAGTACCGCGCAGTACTTC
-,-,TRBV25-1,TRBJ2-3,CASSESGAGGTDTQYF,TGTGCCAGCAGTGAATCTGGAGCGGGCGGCACAGATACGCAGTATTTT
once,-,TRBV7-8,TRBJ2-7,CASSLRDIPYEQYF,TGTGCCAGCAGCCTCCGGGACATCCCCTACGAGCAGTACTTC
-,TRBD2,TRBV15,TRBJ2-7,CATSFGTSGRYEQYF,TGTGCCACCAGCTTCGGGACTAGCGGCCGCTACGAGCAGTACTTC
-,TRBD1,TRBV5-1,TRBJ1-1,CASSLKGQGGSEAFF,TGCGCCAGCAGCTTAAAGGGACAGGGAGGCTCTGAAGCTTTCTTT
-,-,TRBV14,TRBJ1-2,CASARSRRAGGYTF,TGTGCCAGCGCAAGGTCCCGTAGGGCGGGGGGCTACACCTTC
-,-,TRBV6-5,TRBJ2-7,CASSYSRDGVYEQYF,TGTGCCAGCAGTTACTCGAGGGACGGAGTCTACGAGCAGTACTTC
-,-,TRBV6-1,TRBJ2-7,CASSERDATYEQYF,TGTGCCAGCAGTGAAAGGGATGCGACCTACGAGCAGTACTTC
-,-,TRBV7-8,TRBJ2-7,CASSLNPGPRNEQYF,TGTGCCAGCAGCTTAAACCCGGGACCGAGGAACGAGCAGTACTTC
-,-,TRBV5-1,TRBJ1-4,CASSLGSSNEKLFF,TGCGCCAGCAGCTTGGGTTCGTCTAATGAAAAACTGTTTTTT
-,-,TRBV5-1,TRBJ1-1,CASSLGGLLNTEAFF,TGCGCCAGCAGCTTGGGAGGGCTACTGAACACTGAAGCTTTCTTT
-,TRBD1,TRBV2,TRBJ2-7,CASSGSRQGYEQYF,TGTGCCAGCAGTGGATCAAGACAGGGGTACGAGCAGTACTTC
-,-,TRBV5-1,TRBJ2-3,CANSPLGSLDTQYF,TGCGCCAACAGCCCCCTGGGATCGTTAGATACGCAGTATTTT
-,-,TRBV6-1,TRBJ1-2,CASIRDRTNYGYTF,TGTGCCAGCATCCGGGACCGAACTAACTATGGCTACACCTTC
-,-,TRBV30,TRBJ2-7,CAWISSTAYEQYF,TGTGCCTGGATCTCCTCAACAGCCTACGAGCAGTACTTC
-,-,TRBV5-6,TRBJ1-6,CASSLDPYSPLHF,TGTGCCAGCAGCTTGGATCCATATTCACCCCTCCACTTT
-,-,TRBV7-3,TRBJ2-2,CASSTGSAGGELFF,TGTGCCAGCAGCACCGGATCGGCGGGCGGGGAGCTGTTTTTT
-,-,TRBV5-1,TRBJ1-2,CASSLGGGANYGYTF,TGCGCCAGCAGCTTGGGGGGAGGAGCGAACTATGGCTACACCTTC
-,-,TRBV9,TRBJ2-1,CASSPRGLANYNEQFF,TGTGCCAGCAGCCCCAGAGGGCTAGCGAATTACAATGAGCAGTTCTTC
-,-,TRBV21-1,TRBJ2-3,CASSKDDRGADTQYF,TGTGCCAGCAGCAAAGACGACAGGGGGGCAGATACGCAGTATTTT
-,TRBD1,TRBV7-2,TRBJ1-1,CASRFPGGSNTEAFF,TGTGCCAGCAGGTTTCCAGGGGGCTCGAACACTGAAGCTTTCTTT
-,-,TRBV11-2,TRBJ1-2,CASRLSGGNYGYTF,TGTGCCAGCAGGTTGTCCGGCGGGAACTATGGCTACACCTTC
-,TRBD2,TRBV2,TRBJ2-3,CATTDGLASDTQYF,TGTGCCACCACCGACGGACTAGCATCAGATACGCAGTATTTT
-,-,TRBV27,TRBJ1-6,CASSLGQYNSPLHF,TGTGCCAGCAGTTTAGGACAGTATAATTCACCCCTCCACTTT